Listed here is a single T cell receptor (beta chain). Its antigen remains unknown. The sample is drawn from a study of monozygotic twins with inflammatory bowel disease. Regarding the study as a whole: People with IBD had fewer clonotypes in common with others than healthy twins did, especially with disease activity. Diversity of TCRbeta measured by inverse Simpson was lower in IBD patients than in healthy co-twins.

There are 17 residues in the CDR3. Per germline, CDR1 MNHEY and CDR2 SVGAGI. Per donor there was one draw, yielding a blood sample of roughly 2.5 ml. Total RNA was isolated from whole blood without T cell sorting. TCRdb re-called the 5' RACE reads; every CDR3 protein appears as one record, without DNA. The specimen's table records approximately 160,000 distinct CDR3 sequences. Sequencing was done on a sample of blood. The chain uses TRBV6-5 and TRBJ1-3. The sequence was collected from a human donor with ulcerative colitis or Crohn's disease, or a healthy co-twin of an affected twin (not recorded which). CDR3 region: CASSYSGTGSSGNTIYF.